A single sample is the source of the 6 T cell receptor beta chains below, sequenced in a study of blood T cell repertoires in COVID-19. Sequencing was performed with immunoSEQ multiplex PCR; in TCRdb, only in-frame clones are kept and a portion is missing. The sample consists of about 170,000 clones, approximately 90% of them appearing once. The specimen was peripheral blood. All receptors derive from a man younger than 30 with COVID-19, enrolled during active disease.

The J gene is TRBJ1-3, the V gene TRBV28, with TRBD1 matching over 8 bases. The CDR3 extends over 16 amino acids. Germline assignment: CDR1 MDHEN and CDR2 SYDVKM. J was trimmed by 4 bases and V by 6 bases; bases with no gene match: 11. CDR3 amino acids: CASSRETGVLGNTIYF. Written as DNA, the CDR3 is TGTGCCAGCAGCAGGGAGACAGGGGTTTTAGGAAACACCATATATTTT.

The V gene is TRBV4-3, the J gene TRBJ2-1; 11 bases line up with TRBD2. The CDR3 loop spans 13 amino acids. The V gene end was trimmed by 3 bases and the J gene end by 8 bases; junction bases not matched to a gene: 0. Germline V gene data show CDR1 as LGHNA and CDR2 as YSLEER. CDR3 residues: CASSQGLADEQFF. The DNA of the CDR3 is TGCGCCAGCAGCCAGGGACTAGCGGATGAGCAGTTCTTC.

There are a few counts of this clone. The genes are TRBV27 and TRBJ2-1; 8 bases are a match to TRBD2. The J segment lost 5 bases and the V segment lost 5 bases, leaving 2 bases of the junction unmatched. The CDR3 has 13 residues. Germline CDR1 reads MNHEY; CDR2 reads SMNVEV (reference sequence). The DNA for the CDR3 is TGTGCCAGCAGTAGCGGGAGCCACAATGAGCAGTTCTTC. It specifies CASSSGSHNEQFF.

The chain uses TRBV7-9 and TRBJ2-7, with D perhaps TRBD2 (6 bases). The CDR3 is made up of 15 amino acids. Germline lookup yields CDR1 SEHNR and CDR2 FQNEAQ (reference sequence). The ends were cut back, 5 bases at V and 2 bases at J, with 16 bases in the middle. CDR3 protein: CASSPWTGAAYEQYF. Written as DNA, the CDR3 is TGTGCCAGCAGCCCCTGGACGGGAGCGGCCTACGAGCAGTACTTC.

This chain connects TRBV5-1 to TRBJ2-1; 11 nucleotides match TRBD2. Germline V CDR1 and CDR2: SGHRS, YFSETQ. The CDR3 sequence is 20 residues long. V trimming: 2 bases; J trimming: 0 bases; junction bases outside the gene matches: 13. In nucleotides, the CDR3 is TGCGCCAGCAGCTTACCGGGACTAGCGGCCCCGAGTAGCTCCTACAATGAGCAGTTCTTC. Its translation is CASSLPGLAAPSSSYNEQFF. Full variable domain (missing parts from reference TRBV5-1 and TRBJ2-1): KAGVTQTPRYLIKTRGQQVTLSCSPISGHRSVSWYQQTPGQGLQFLFEYFSETQRNKGNFPGRFSGRQFSNSRSEMNVSTLELGDSALYLCASSLPGLAAPSSSYNEQFFGPGTRLTVL.

As concerns this clone: Compared with germline, one end of the junction differs, possibly owing to a read error. The chain is built from TRBV6-5 and TRBJ1-4; 7 positions match TRBD1. Per germline, CDR1 MNHEY and CDR2 SVGAGI. CDR3 length: 12 residues. CDR3 coding DNA: TGTGCCAGCAGGGACCAGGGGGGAAAACTGCTTTTT. Translated, it gives CASRDQGGKLLF.